This entry features one T cell receptor (beta chain) sequence. This clonotype was counted ten times or more. This clone's antigen is unknown. No base quality values were provided; no much bigger clone lies one nucleotide off. Based on the germline V gene, the CDR1 and CDR2 sequences are MGHDK and SYGVNS. The cysteine opens and the phenylalanine closes a CDR3 of 13 amino acids. Just the 39-base CDR3 DNA is kept, in frame starting at base 1. V lost 2 bases and J lost 7 bases; the stretch between them is 9 bases long. Libraries came from 5' RACE. TCRdb lists the instrument as Illumina HiSeq 2000. Template switching added a universal primer binding site, and the final cDNA carried a unique molecular identifier that allowed TCR cDNA molecules to be counted accurately. First-strand cDNA for TCR alpha and beta chains was synthesized from specific primers in the conserved constant-segment region. To control for contamination, every cDNA library was double barcoded, receiving both a SMART-Mk sample barcode and Illumina barcodes. TruSeq adapter sequences along with Illumina sample barcodes were introduced in two successive PCR steps. Sequencing of the TCR alpha and beta cDNA libraries was done on the Illumina HiSeq platform using custom primers. The authors' analysis ran thus. MiGEC processed the raw reads to extract unique molecular identifiers, while MiXCR was used to determine the CDR3 positions. For each individual, recombination models were inferred using an EM algorithm with the repgenHMM and IGoR tools. Shared clonotype analysis was performed with the tcR package in R, normalizing sharing by the product of cloneset sizes. To study raw recombination without the effects of thymic and clonal selection, out-of-frame nonproductive sequences were analyzed. TCRdb passed the public sequencing reads through fastp at Q25 and MiXCR, retaining productive beta sequences. Duplicate CDR3 protein sequences are folded into a single record with the most common DNA and genes. TCRdb's processing, not the authors' own work, is the source of the V and J calls. The sample profile shows approximately 670,000 distinct CDR3 sequences; around 6% of them were found once. The top ten clonotypes cover about 2% of the sample.

This specimen comes from a study of identical twins (dated by TCRdb to about 2016). The study in broad terms: To test whether fetal clonotypes persist, the study used deep sequencing on TCR alpha and beta repertoires from monozygotic twins, unrelated adults of various ages, and cord blood. Replicate twin experiments were performed at different times using different library preparation protocols to rule out contamination. Study-wide conclusions, independent of this receptor: Because the same donors could not be followed over many years, conclusions were based on cross-sectional statistical analysis. Abundant cord blood beta clonotypes had fewer insertions, young adult naive repertoires showed a similar but weaker trend, and memory repertoires showed no such trend. Compared with coincidental sharing between unrelated individuals, out-of-frame TCR alpha sequences shared between twins had an excess of sequences with low generation probability. A weaker excess of twin sharing was found in beta out-of-frame sequences because the signal-to-noise ratio was lowered by fewer shared sequences. Invariant T cells such as MAIT and iNKT could partly confound zero-insertion analyses, though diverse VJ usage argued against this for most clonotypes. Out-of-frame TCR alpha sharing in monozygotic twins was systematically underestimated by recombination models, whereas sharing between unrelated individuals was in agreement with the recombination models.

Every donor was a healthy Caucasian. Three unrelated non-twin adults were also sequenced: a male aged 18 to 30, a male aged 50 to 59 and a female aged 50 to 59. Miltenyi CD45RO+ enrichment and human naive T-cell isolation kits were used to isolate memory (CD45RO+) and naive T cells from PBMC. This receptor was obtained from a man between 18 and 29 years old in good health. The sample was naive T cells sorted from blood. The cell subset or site label, as the study defines it: cells isolated with a human naive T-cell isolation kit. The rearranged segments are TRBV25-1 and TRBJ1-5; a tentative D match to TRBD1 spans 5 bases. The nucleotides read TGTGCCAGCAGTGAACAGGGAGAACAGCCCCAGCATTTT. Its protein reads: CASSEQGEQPQHF.